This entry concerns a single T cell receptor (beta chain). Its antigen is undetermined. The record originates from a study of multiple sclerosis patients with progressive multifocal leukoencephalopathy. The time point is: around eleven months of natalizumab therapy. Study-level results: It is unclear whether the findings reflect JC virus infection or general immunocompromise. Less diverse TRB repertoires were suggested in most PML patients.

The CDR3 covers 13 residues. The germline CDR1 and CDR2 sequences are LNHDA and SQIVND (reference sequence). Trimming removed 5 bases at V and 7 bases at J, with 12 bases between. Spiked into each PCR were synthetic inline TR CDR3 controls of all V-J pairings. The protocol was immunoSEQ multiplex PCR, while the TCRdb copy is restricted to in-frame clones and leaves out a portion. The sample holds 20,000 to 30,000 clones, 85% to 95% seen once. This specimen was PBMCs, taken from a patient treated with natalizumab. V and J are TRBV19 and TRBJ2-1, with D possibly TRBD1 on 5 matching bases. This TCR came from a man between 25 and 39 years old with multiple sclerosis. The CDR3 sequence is CASSLGPGNEQFF. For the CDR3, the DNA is TGTGCCAGTAGTCTGGGCCCAGGGAATGAGCAGTTCTTC. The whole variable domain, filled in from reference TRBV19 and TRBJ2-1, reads DGGITQSPKYLFRKEGQNVTLSCEQNLNHDAMYWYRQDPGQGLRLIYYSQIVNDFQKGDIAEGYSVSREKKESFPLTVTSAQKNPTAFYLCASSLGPGNEQFFGPGTRLTVL.